This T cell receptor beta chain came from a study of control samples from healthy donors and cancer patients. TCRdb's table, derived via immunoSEQ multiplex PCR, lists solely in-frame clones and lacks some. This sample yields 75,000 to 100,000 clones, of which roughly 88% are seen a single time; 14% belongs to the top ten. The CDR3 runs to 16 residues. The germline V and J ends were trimmed by 3 bases and 0 bases, with 17 bases remaining between them. In germline, CDR1 is GTSNPN, CDR2 SVGIG (reference sequence). This TCR derives from a man younger than 40 in good health. Specimen: blood. The genes are TRBV30 and TRBJ1-2, with D possibly TRBD1 on 6 matching bases. CDR3 sequence: CAWRPTPGVSNYGYTF. CDR3 sequence (DNA): TGTGCCTGGAGACCAACGCCAGGGGTTTCTAACTATGGCTACACCTTC.